These T cell receptor beta chains were read from a single sample in a study of OX40 agonist ivuxolimab in advanced cancers. Sequenced by immunoSEQ multiplex PCR; TCRdb stores in-frame clones only, minus some. Among about 150,000 clones listed, approximately 94% were seen once. The sample in question was CD4+ or CD8+ T cells sorted from blood, obtained in a trial of the OX40 agonist ivuxolimab. The receptors originated from an adult with an advanced solid tumor such as melanoma, head and neck, liver or kidney cancer. CDR3s include the opening cysteine and the closing phenylalanine or tryptophan. The order of the fields is clone size, V gene, J gene, D gene, CDR3 DNA, CDR3 protein. D genes are given only for firm matches. Part of the rows lack a size; the others show once, few, many or a class for expanded clones.

abundance: -; v_gene: TRBV5-1; j_gene: TRBJ1-4; d_gene: -; CDR3nt: TGCGCCAGCAGCGAACGGGTGGGAGAAAAACTGTTTTTT; CDR3aa: CASSERVGEKLFF
abundance: -; v_gene: TRBV6-6; j_gene: TRBJ2-2; d_gene: -; CDR3nt: TGTGCCAGCAGTTACGCAGGTAGAGGCCGGGAGCTGTTTTTT; CDR3aa: CASSYAGRGRELFF
abundance: once; v_gene: TRBV10-3; j_gene: TRBJ2-5; d_gene: -; CDR3nt: TGTGCCATCAGTGACAACCAAGAGACCCAGTACTTC; CDR3aa: CAISDNQETQYF
abundance: -; v_gene: TRBV6-5; j_gene: TRBJ2-7; d_gene: -; CDR3nt: TGTGCCAGCGGCCGGGACCCCGACTACGAGCAGTACTTC; CDR3aa: CASGRDPDYEQYF
abundance: -; v_gene: TRBV10-3; j_gene: TRBJ1-4; d_gene: TRBD1; CDR3nt: TGTGCCATCGCCCGGGACAGGGAAGGTGAAAAACTGTTTTTT; CDR3aa: CAIARDREGEKLFF
abundance: -; v_gene: TRBV11-2; j_gene: TRBJ1-5; d_gene: -; CDR3nt: TGTGCCAGCAGCTTAGGAACCGGCGGTCAGCCCCAGCATTTT; CDR3aa: CASSLGTGGQPQHF
abundance: -; v_gene: TRBV6-4; j_gene: TRBJ2-1; d_gene: -; CDR3nt: TGTGCCAGCAGTGACTCAGGCACAGTGAGCAATGAGCAGTTCTTC; CDR3aa: CASSDSGTVSNEQFF
abundance: -; v_gene: TRBV7-9; j_gene: TRBJ1-2; d_gene: TRBD1; CDR3nt: TGTGCCAGCAGCCTCCGGGACAGGGACTATGGCTACACCTTC; CDR3aa: CASSLRDRDYGYTF
abundance: -; v_gene: TRBV9; j_gene: TRBJ2-1; d_gene: -; CDR3nt: TGTGCCAGCAGCGAATCCGGGGGACCCTCCTACAATGAGCAGTTCTTC; CDR3aa: CASSESGGPSYNEQFF
abundance: -; v_gene: TRBV6-1; j_gene: TRBJ2-5; d_gene: -; CDR3nt: TGTGCCAGCGTGACAGGAGGGAGAGAGACCCAGTACTTC; CDR3aa: CASVTGGRETQYF
abundance: -; v_gene: TRBV19; j_gene: TRBJ1-2; d_gene: TRBD1; CDR3nt: TGTGCCAGTAGTCGGGCCCGGACAGGGGACTATGGCTACACCTTC; CDR3aa: CASSRARTGDYGYTF
abundance: -; v_gene: TRBV2; j_gene: TRBJ1-1; d_gene: TRBD1; CDR3nt: TGTGCCAGCACTTACGTGACAGGGTCCACTGAAGCTTTCTTT; CDR3aa: CASTYVTGSTEAFF
abundance: -; v_gene: TRBV7-2; j_gene: TRBJ2-2; d_gene: -; CDR3nt: TGTGCCAGCAGCGGGGGAGCTCACCCCGGGGAGCTGTTTTTT; CDR3aa: CASSGGAHPGELFF
abundance: -; v_gene: TRBV10-1; j_gene: TRBJ1-2; d_gene: TRBD1; CDR3nt: TGCGCCAGCAGGATAAGAACAGGGGGTGAACCAACACCTGCCTCAAACGGAGGAGGCTACACCTTC; CDR3aa: CASRIRTGGEPTPASNGGGYTF
abundance: -; v_gene: TRBV19; j_gene: TRBJ2-7; d_gene: TRBD1; CDR3nt: TGTGCCAGTAGTACGGACAGGGGTTTCTACGAGCAGTACTTC; CDR3aa: CASSTDRGFYEQYF
abundance: -; v_gene: TRBV7-2; j_gene: TRBJ1-2; d_gene: -; CDR3nt: TGTGCCAGCAGCTTAGTCGGGCCTATCTATGGCTACACCTTC; CDR3aa: CASSLVGPIYGYTF
abundance: -; v_gene: TRBV9; j_gene: TRBJ1-2; d_gene: -; CDR3nt: TGTGCCAGCAGCGTCGACATCAACTATGGCTACACCTTC; CDR3aa: CASSVDINYGYTF
abundance: -; v_gene: TRBV25-1; j_gene: TRBJ1-2; d_gene: TRBD1; CDR3nt: TGTGCCAGCAGTAGGACAGGGGATCTCTGGGGCTACACCTTC; CDR3aa: CASSRTGDLWGYTF
abundance: -; v_gene: TRBV28; j_gene: TRBJ2-7; d_gene: -; CDR3nt: TGTGCCACCCTCCCCCAGGGTAGCTTGTCCTACGAGCAGTACTTC; CDR3aa: CATLPQGSLSYEQYF
abundance: -; v_gene: TRBV18; j_gene: TRBJ2-1; d_gene: TRBD2; CDR3nt: TGTGCCAGCTCACCTCCGACTAGCGGGGGGGAATGGCAGTTCTTC; CDR3aa: CASSPPTSGGEWQFF
abundance: -; v_gene: TRBV7-9; j_gene: TRBJ2-6; d_gene: -; CDR3nt: TGTGCCAGCAGCCGACCTTCCTTCCCTGGGAGCTCTGGGGCCAACGTCCTGACTTTC; CDR3aa: CASSRPSFPGSSGANVLTF
abundance: once; v_gene: TRBV7-2; j_gene: TRBJ2-7; d_gene: -; CDR3nt: TGTGCCAGCAGCCCTAGAGGCGGGACCCCCTACGAGCAGTACTTC; CDR3aa: CASSPRGGTPYEQYF
abundance: -; v_gene: TRBV29-1; j_gene: TRBJ1-1; d_gene: -; CDR3nt: TGCAGCGTTGTGGTGGACACTGAAGCTTTCTTT; CDR3aa: CSVVVDTEAFF
abundance: once; v_gene: TRBV6-1; j_gene: TRBJ2-7; d_gene: -; CDR3nt: TGTGCCAGCAGTGTTGGGGGGCCGGCCTACGAGCAGTACTTC; CDR3aa: CASSVGGPAYEQYF
abundance: -; v_gene: TRBV2; j_gene: TRBJ2-2; d_gene: -; CDR3nt: TGTGCCAGCAGAGATAGACGGAATACCGGGGAGCTGTTTTTT; CDR3aa: CASRDRRNTGELFF
abundance: once; v_gene: TRBV9; j_gene: TRBJ2-3; d_gene: -; CDR3nt: TGTGCCAGCAGCCAAGGGCCCCCAGATACGCAGTATTTT; CDR3aa: CASSQGPPDTQYF
abundance: -; v_gene: TRBV5-6; j_gene: TRBJ2-7; d_gene: TRBD2; CDR3nt: TGTGCCAGCACCTGGACTAGCGGGAGTTACGAGCAGTACTTC; CDR3aa: CASTWTSGSYEQYF
abundance: once; v_gene: TRBV7-8; j_gene: TRBJ1-5; d_gene: -; CDR3nt: TGTGCCAGCAGCCCACAGGGTTATCAGCCCCAGCATTTT; CDR3aa: CASSPQGYQPQHF
abundance: once; v_gene: TRBV10-3; j_gene: TRBJ2-1; d_gene: -; CDR3nt: TGTGCCATCAGTGCGATAGCGGCAAATGAGCAGTTCTTC; CDR3aa: CAISAIAANEQFF
abundance: -; v_gene: TRBV27; j_gene: TRBJ1-5; d_gene: -; CDR3nt: TGTGCCAGCAGTTTATGGGAGTCGGGGCCCCAGCATTTT; CDR3aa: CASSLWESGPQHF
abundance: -; v_gene: TRBV7-2; j_gene: TRBJ2-3; d_gene: -; CDR3nt: TGTGCCAGCAGCTCAGGACTGAACACAGATACGCAGTATTTT; CDR3aa: CASSSGLNTDTQYF
abundance: -; v_gene: TRBV4-1; j_gene: TRBJ1-2; d_gene: -; CDR3nt: TGCGCCAGCAGCCAAGTTCAGGGGAATGGCTACACCTTC; CDR3aa: CASSQVQGNGYTF
abundance: once; v_gene: TRBV7-2; j_gene: TRBJ1-3; d_gene: TRBD1; CDR3nt: TGTGCCAGCAGCCCAGGGGGCGCGGGTGGAAACACCATATATTTT; CDR3aa: CASSPGGAGGNTIYF
abundance: once; v_gene: TRBV18; j_gene: TRBJ1-2; d_gene: TRBD1; CDR3nt: TGTGCCAGCTCACCACCCATGGGACAGGGGAAGATAGATGGCTACACCTTC; CDR3aa: CASSPPMGQGKIDGYTF
abundance: -; v_gene: TRBV19; j_gene: TRBJ2-1; d_gene: TRBD2; CDR3nt: TGTGCCAGTATCACAGCGGGAGGAGGATACAATGAGCAGTTCTTC; CDR3aa: CASITAGGGYNEQFF
abundance: -; v_gene: TRBV5-4; j_gene: TRBJ2-3; d_gene: TRBD2; CDR3nt: TGTGCCAGCAGCTTGCCCGGACTAGCGGGCACAGATACGCAGTATTTT; CDR3aa: CASSLPGLAGTDTQYF
abundance: -; v_gene: TRBV19; j_gene: TRBJ2-7; d_gene: TRBD2; CDR3nt: TGTGCCAGTACCAGAGGGAGGGAGAGCTCCTACGAGCAGTACTTC; CDR3aa: CASTRGRESSYEQYF
abundance: -; v_gene: TRBV28; j_gene: TRBJ2-1; d_gene: -; CDR3nt: TGTGCCAGCAGTTTAGGACCCAATTACAATGAGCAGTTCTTC; CDR3aa: CASSLGPNYNEQFF
abundance: -; v_gene: TRBV7-2; j_gene: TRBJ2-5; d_gene: -; CDR3nt: TGTGCCAGCAGCTTAGAAGAGGAGACCCAGTACTTC; CDR3aa: CASSLEEETQYF
abundance: -; v_gene: TRBV5-1; j_gene: TRBJ2-6; d_gene: -; CDR3nt: TGCGCCAGCACAATATCAGTATCTGGGGCCAACGTCCTGACTTTC; CDR3aa: CASTISVSGANVLTF
abundance: -; v_gene: TRBV7-3; j_gene: TRBJ2-3; d_gene: TRBD2; CDR3nt: TGTGCCAGCGGGGGGGTCGGAGATACGCAGTATTTT; CDR3aa: CASGGVGDTQYF
abundance: -; v_gene: TRBV28; j_gene: TRBJ1-1; d_gene: -; CDR3nt: TGTGCCTTAGGGGGGAACACTGAAGCTTTCTTT; CDR3aa: CALGGNTEAFF
abundance: -; v_gene: TRBV19; j_gene: TRBJ1-2; d_gene: TRBD1; CDR3nt: TGTGCCAGTAGACTCAAACCGACAGGGAACTATGGCTACACCTTC; CDR3aa: CASRLKPTGNYGYTF
abundance: once; v_gene: TRBV10-3; j_gene: TRBJ2-1; d_gene: TRBD1; CDR3nt: TGTGCCATCAGTTCCCCCTACAGGGGCTCCTACAATGAGCAGTTCTTC; CDR3aa: CAISSPYRGSYNEQFF
abundance: -; v_gene: TRBV19; j_gene: TRBJ2-2; d_gene: -; CDR3nt: TGTGCCAGTACCCCACGGAGGGGTAGGGATAGACTCACCGGGGAGCTGTTTTTT; CDR3aa: CASTPRRGRDRLTGELFF
abundance: -; v_gene: TRBV5-1; j_gene: TRBJ1-2; d_gene: -; CDR3nt: TGCGCCAGCAGCCTTTCCCAGGGAATCTCTGGCTACACCTTC; CDR3aa: CASSLSQGISGYTF
abundance: -; v_gene: TRBV20-1; j_gene: TRBJ2-7; d_gene: -; CDR3nt: TGCAGTGCTAGCGGCTACTACGAGCAGTACTTC; CDR3aa: CSASGYYEQYF
abundance: -; v_gene: TRBV6-5; j_gene: TRBJ1-1; d_gene: -; CDR3nt: TGTGCCAGCAGTGCCCGGATCGACACTGAAGCTTTCTTT; CDR3aa: CASSARIDTEAFF
abundance: -; v_gene: TRBV29-1; j_gene: TRBJ1-5; d_gene: -; CDR3nt: TGCAGCGTCGCGGAGGGGAATCAGCCCCAGCATTTT; CDR3aa: CSVAEGNQPQHF